A selection of T cell receptor beta chains follows, all from one sample in a study of T cell responses to AZD1222 COVID-19 vaccine. TCRdb keeps only in-frame clones here, not all; method: immunoSEQ multiplex PCR. Of fewer than 200,000 clones in the sample, around 90% were seen once. The specimen comprised peripheral blood, sampled 28 days after the second dose of the MenACWY control vaccine. The receptor source for this set is an adult who received the MenACWY meningococcal vaccine as a control. CDR3s include the opening cysteine and the closing phenylalanine or tryptophan. Each record gives: CDR3 length, J gene, V gene, CDR3 protein.

15 TRBJ1-1 TRBV18 CASSLGQSGNTEAFF
14 TRBJ2-7 TRBV27 CASSWGQGVVEQYF
15 TRBJ2-7 TRBV28 CASSGGGGLAWEQYF
12 TRBJ1-2 TRBV28 CASSFRGYGYTF
14 TRBJ2-7 TRBV3-1/TRBV3-2 CASSHAGGDYEQYF
12 TRBJ1-1 TRBV28 CASSFGTGGAFF
15 TRBJ1-2 TRBV7-9 CASSLVVDSPDGYTF
16 TRBJ1-2 TRBV13 CASSTFRDRGLYGYTF
13 TRBJ2-7 TRBV7-9 CASSLGASGEQYF
14 TRBJ2-2 TRBV5-1 CASSFSINTGELFF
14 TRBJ1-6 TRBV28 CAWAKAVENSPLHF
13 TRBJ1-6 TRBV3-1/TRBV3-2 CASSLQGTEPLHF
17 TRBJ1-4 TRBV15 CATSRTSHDRANEKLFF
16 TRBJ1-1 TRBV13 CASSVGRTGASTEAFF
15 TRBJ1-6 TRBV18 CASSPDSSYNSPLHF
15 TRBJ2-5 TRBV7-2 CASSLGRIYQETQYF
15 TRBJ2-1 TRBV6-4 CASNQTSGPYNEQFF
13 TRBJ1-2 TRBV5-6 CASSWDRGLGYTF
12 TRBJ2-1 TRBV15 CATSRGELEQFF
16 TRBJ1-3 TRBV6-4 CASSDSIQGEGNTIYF
16 TRBJ2-2 TRBV9 CASSFRLAGGAGELFF
11 TRBJ1-1 TRBV11-2 CASSLALEAFF
16 TRBJ1-4 TRBV5-4 CASGWFTGGRGEKLFF
14 TRBJ2-7 TRBV15 CATSRDGGEYEQYF
13 TRBJ1-2 TRBV7-8 CASSSHLFYGYTF
14 TRBJ2-7 TRBV15 CATKNGAGTYEQYF
12 TRBJ2-7 TRBV6-2/TRBV6-3 CASSHGSYEQYF
15 TRBJ1-1 TRBV7-9 CASTPGQGIITEAFF
13 TRBJ1-6 TRBV30 CALRREDNSPLHF
15 TRBJ2-1 TRBV24-1 CATRKGTGPYNEQFF
16 TRBJ2-7 TRBV11-2 CASSFLEGTGKGEQYF
13 TRBJ1-2 TRBV7-2 CASSLEMAYGYTF
15 TRBJ2-2 TRBV7-3 CASSPRGRGTGELFF
15 TRBJ1-5 TRBV4-2 CASSQDRMSNQPQHF
16 TRBJ2-4 TRBV28 CASSSTSGGEINIQYF
14 TRBJ1-4 TRBV5-1 CASSFGSTNEKLFF
15 TRBJ2-5 TRBV9 CASSVDGRGPETQYF
14 TRBJ2-7 TRBV28 CASSLVTGHYEQYF
16 TRBJ2-2 TRBV5-1 CASSPGQGGRTGELFF
17 TRBJ2-1 TRBV3-1/TRBV3-2 CASSQEEGLPGPRRQFF
15 TRBJ1-4 TRBV14 CASSQESGGQEKLFF
11 TRBJ2-1 TRBV20-1 CSAQHINEQFF
13 TRBJ2-7 TRBV19 CASSMRGSREQYF
14 TRBJ2-7 TRBV7-2 CASSSGAKSYEQYF
14 TRBJ2-1 TRBV28 CASSPGLAFSEQFF
18 TRBJ2-3 TRBV5-4 CASRFGGPGDPSTDTQYF